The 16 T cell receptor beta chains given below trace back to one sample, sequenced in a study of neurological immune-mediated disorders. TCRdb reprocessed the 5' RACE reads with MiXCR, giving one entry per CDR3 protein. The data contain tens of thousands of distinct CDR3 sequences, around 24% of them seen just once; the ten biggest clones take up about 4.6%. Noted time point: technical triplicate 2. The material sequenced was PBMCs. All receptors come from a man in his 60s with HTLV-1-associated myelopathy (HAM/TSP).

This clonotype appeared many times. The CDR3 DNA sequence: TGTGCCAGCAGTCCGGGACAGCCATCCTACGAGCAGTACTTC. Translated: CASSPGQPSYEQYF. The V call is TRBV27, the J call TRBJ2-7; 7 nucleotides match TRBD1. V gave up 5 bases and J gave up 1 base; unmatched junction bases: 5. Germline V lookup: CDR1 MNHEY, CDR2 SMNVEV (reference sequence). The CDR3 extends over 14 amino acids.

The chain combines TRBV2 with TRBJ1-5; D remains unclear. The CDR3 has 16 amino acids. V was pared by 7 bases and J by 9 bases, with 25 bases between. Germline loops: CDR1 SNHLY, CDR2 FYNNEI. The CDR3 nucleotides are TGTGCCAGCACGGAAAGTCGGGGAAATGTCCCCCGGCCCCAGCATTTT. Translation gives CASTESRGNVPRPQHF.

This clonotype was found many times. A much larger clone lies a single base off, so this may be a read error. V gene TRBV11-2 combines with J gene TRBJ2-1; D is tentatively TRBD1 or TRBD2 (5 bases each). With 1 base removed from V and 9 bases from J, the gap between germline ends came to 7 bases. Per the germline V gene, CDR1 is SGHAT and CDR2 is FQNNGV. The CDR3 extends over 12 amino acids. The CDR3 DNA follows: TGTGCCAGCAGCTTAGGGGGGATTGAGCAGTTCTTC. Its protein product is CASSLGGIEQFF.

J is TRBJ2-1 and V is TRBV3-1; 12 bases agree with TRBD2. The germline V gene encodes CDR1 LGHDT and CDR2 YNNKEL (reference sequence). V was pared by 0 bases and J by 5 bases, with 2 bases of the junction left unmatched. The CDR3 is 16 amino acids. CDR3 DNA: TGTGCCAGCAGCCAAGAACTAGCGGGAGGTCACAATGAGCAGTTCTTC. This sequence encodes CASSQELAGGHNEQFF.

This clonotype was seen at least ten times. The CDR3 region is CASSGTGPSGNTIYF. The CDR3 DNA is TGTGCCAGCAGTGGTACGGGCCCCTCTGGAAACACCATATATTTT. The rearrangement links TRBV6-5 to TRBJ1-3; D gene unclear. Trimming left V 5 bases short and J 0 bases short, with 11 bases between. Germline lookup yields CDR1 MNHEY and CDR2 SVGAGI. CDR3 length: 15 amino acids.

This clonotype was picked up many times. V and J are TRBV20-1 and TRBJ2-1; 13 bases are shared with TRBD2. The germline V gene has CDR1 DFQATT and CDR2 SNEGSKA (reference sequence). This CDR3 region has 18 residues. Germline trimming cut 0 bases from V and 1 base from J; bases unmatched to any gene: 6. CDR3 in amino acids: CSARDRGLAGVSYNEQFF. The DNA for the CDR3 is TGCAGTGCTAGAGACCGTGGACTAGCGGGAGTGTCCTACAATGAGCAGTTCTTC.

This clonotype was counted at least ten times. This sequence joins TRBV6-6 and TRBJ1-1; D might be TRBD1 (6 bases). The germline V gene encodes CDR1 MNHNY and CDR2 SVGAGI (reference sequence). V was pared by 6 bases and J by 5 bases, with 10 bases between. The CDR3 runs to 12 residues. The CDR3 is CASSAGETEAFF. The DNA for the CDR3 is TGTGCCAGCAGCGCAGGGGAAACTGAAGCTTTCTTT.

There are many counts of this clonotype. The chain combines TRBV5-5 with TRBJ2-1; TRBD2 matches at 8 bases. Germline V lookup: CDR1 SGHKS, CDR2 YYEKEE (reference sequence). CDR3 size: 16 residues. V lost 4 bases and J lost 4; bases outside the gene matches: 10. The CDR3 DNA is TGTGCCAGCAGCCTCCAAGCGGGAGCCCGTTACAATGAGCAGTTCTTC. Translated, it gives CASSLQAGARYNEQFF.

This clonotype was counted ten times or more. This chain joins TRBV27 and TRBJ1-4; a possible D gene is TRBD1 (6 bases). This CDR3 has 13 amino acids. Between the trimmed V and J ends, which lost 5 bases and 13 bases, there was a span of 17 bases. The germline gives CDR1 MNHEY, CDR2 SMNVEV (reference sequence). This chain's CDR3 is CASSRGHGGGLFF. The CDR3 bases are TGTGCCAGCAGTCGGGGGCACGGGGGTGGACTGTTTTTT.

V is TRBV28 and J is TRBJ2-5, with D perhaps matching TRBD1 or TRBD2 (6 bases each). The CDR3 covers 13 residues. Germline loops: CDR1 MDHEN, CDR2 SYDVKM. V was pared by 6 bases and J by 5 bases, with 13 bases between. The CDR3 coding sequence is TGTGCCAGCAGAGGGGGGCGCCTGGAGACCCAGTACTTC. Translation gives CASRGGRLETQYF.

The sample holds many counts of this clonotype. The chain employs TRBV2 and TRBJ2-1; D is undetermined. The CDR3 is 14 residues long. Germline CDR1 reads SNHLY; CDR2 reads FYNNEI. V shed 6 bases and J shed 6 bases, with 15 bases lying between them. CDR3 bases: TGTGCCAGCAGCCATGACGGACCCAGCAATGAGCAGTTCTTC. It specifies CASSHDGPSNEQFF.

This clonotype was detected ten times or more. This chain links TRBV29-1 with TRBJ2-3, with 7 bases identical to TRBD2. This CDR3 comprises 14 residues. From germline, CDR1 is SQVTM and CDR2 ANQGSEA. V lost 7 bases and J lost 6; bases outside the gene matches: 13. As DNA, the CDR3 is TGCAGCGCGAGGAGGACTAGTGGGATCGATACGCAGTATTTT. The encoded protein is CSARRTSGIDTQYF.

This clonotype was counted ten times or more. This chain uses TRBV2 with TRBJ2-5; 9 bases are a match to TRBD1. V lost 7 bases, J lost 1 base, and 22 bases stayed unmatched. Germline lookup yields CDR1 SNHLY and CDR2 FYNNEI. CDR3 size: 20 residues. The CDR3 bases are TGTGCCAGCAAGTCGGGGCTGGGGACAGGGAGAAAGGGGCGCCAAGAGACCCAGTACTTC. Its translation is CASKSGLGTGRKGRQETQYF.

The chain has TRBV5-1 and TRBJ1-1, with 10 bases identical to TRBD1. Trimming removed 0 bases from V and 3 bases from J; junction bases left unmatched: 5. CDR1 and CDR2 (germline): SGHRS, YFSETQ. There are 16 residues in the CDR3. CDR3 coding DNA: TGCGCCAGCAGCTTGGGACAGGGGGCGTTGGACACTGAAGCTTTCTTT. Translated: CASSLGQGALDTEAFF.

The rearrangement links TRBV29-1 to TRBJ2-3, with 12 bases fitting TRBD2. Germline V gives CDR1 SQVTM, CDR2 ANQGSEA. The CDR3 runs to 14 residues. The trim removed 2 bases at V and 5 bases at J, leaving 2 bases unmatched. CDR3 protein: CSVELAGGEDTQYF. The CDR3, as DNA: TGCAGCGTTGAACTAGCGGGGGGGGAAGATACGCAGTATTTT.

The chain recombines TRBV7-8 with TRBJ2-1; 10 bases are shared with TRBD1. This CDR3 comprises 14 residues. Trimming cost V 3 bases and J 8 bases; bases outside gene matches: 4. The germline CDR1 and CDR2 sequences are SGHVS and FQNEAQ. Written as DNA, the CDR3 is TGTGCCAGCAGCTTGGGACAGGGGATCCATGAGCAGTTCTTC. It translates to CASSLGQGIHEQFF. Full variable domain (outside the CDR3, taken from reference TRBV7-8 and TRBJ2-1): GAGVSQSPRYKVAKRGQDVALRCDPISGHVSLFWYQQALGQGPEFLTYFQNEAQLDKSGLPSDRFFAERPEGSVSTLKIQRTQQEDSAVYLCASSLGQGIHEQFFGPGTRLTVL.